The 19 T cell receptor beta chains presented below share a single source sample, sequenced in a study of post-analysis software for immune sequencing data. Study outcomes and limitations: TRBV5-6, TRBV5-1 and TRBV20-1 were among a few TRBV segments more frequent in patients than controls.

These TCRs are of unknown antigen specificity. cDNA libraries for TCR beta contained unique molecular identifiers. Via MiXCR, TCRdb re-called the PCR reads, giving one row per CDR3 protein. The sample shows fewer than 550,000 distinct CDR3 sequences, around a third of them seen only once. Sequencing was carried out using blood. The receptors come from a girl aged 2-17 years with multiple sclerosis.

The gene calls are TRBV5-6 and TRBJ1-2; 9 positions agree with TRBD1. The germline V gene encodes CDR1 SGHDT and CDR2 YYEEEE. V lost 3 bases, J lost 7 bases, and 10 bases stayed unmatched. The CDR3 extends over 15 amino acids. The CDR3 nucleotides are TGTGCCAGCAGCTCAGGGACAGGGCGCGGAGGTGGCTACACCTTC. Translated: CASSSGTGRGGGYTF.

The chain has TRBV10-2 and TRBJ2-2, with a weak D call TRBD2 (7 bases). V was clipped by 3 bases and J by 1 base, with 12 bases between them. The CDR3 runs 16 residues. The germline V gene encodes CDR1 WSHSY and CDR2 SAAADI. For the CDR3, the DNA is TGCGCCAGCAGTGACCCGAGGGGGGGGAACACCGGGGAGCTGTTTTTT. This sequence encodes CASSDPRGGNTGELFF.

This clonotype turned up a few times. The chain combines TRBV12-3 or TRBV12-4 with TRBJ1-5; D unclear. With 1 base removed from V and 4 bases from J, the gap between germline ends came to 14 bases. The CDR3 runs 16 residues. DNA of the CDR3: TGTGCCAGCAGTTTAGGGTCGGGCAGGATTAATCAGCCCCAGCATTTT. It is translated as CASSLGSGRINQPQHF.

The gene calls are TRBV5-1 and TRBJ1-6; 11 positions agree with TRBD1. V lost 5 bases and J lost 14; bases outside the gene matches: 15. The CDR3 length is 16 residues. Germline-derived CDR1 and CDR2 are SGHRS and YFSETQ. This CDR3 is CASRNSPGQGVRTLHF. CDR3 coding DNA: TGCGCCAGCAGAAATTCCCCGGGACAGGGGGTGAGAACCCTCCACTTT.

The CDR3 region has the DNA TGCAGCGTTGACAGGGGGCTAGGAACCTCGTGGATGAACACTGAAGCTTTCTTT. This sequence encodes CSVDRGLGTSWMNTEAFF. This rearrangement joins TRBV29-1 to TRBJ1-1, with 8 bases fitting TRBD1. The CDR3 covers 18 residues. J gave up 0 bases and V 3 bases, and 15 bases lay outside the gene matches. In germline, CDR1 is SQVTM, CDR2 ANQGSEA. The full variable domain, completed using reference TRBV29-1 and TRBJ1-1, is SAVISQKPSRDICQRGTSLTIQCQVDSQVTMMFWYRQQPGQSLTLIATANQGSEATYESGFVIDKFPISRPNLTFSTLTVSNMSPEDSSIYLCSVDRGLGTSWMNTEAFFGQGTRLTVV.

J is TRBJ2-6 and V is TRBV5-1; 7 nucleotides align to TRBD1. The V gene end was trimmed by 4 bases and the J gene end by 3 bases; junction bases not matched to a gene: 10. This CDR3 has 17 residues. Germline V gene data show CDR1 as SGHRS and CDR2 as YFSETQ. Here the CDR3 DNA reads TGCGCCAGCAGCGAGGAGGTGACAGGGCTTGGGGCCAACGTCCTGACTTTC. Protein sequence: CASSEEVTGLGANVLTF.

The chain employs TRBV20-1 and TRBJ2-3; 11 positions match TRBD2. V trimming: 1 base; J trimming: 0 bases; junction bases outside the gene matches: 9. Germline-derived CDR1 and CDR2 are DFQATT and SNEGSKA (reference sequence). The CDR3 extends over 18 amino acids. CDR3 amino acids: CSARGASGGYVSTDTQYF. CDR3 sequence (DNA): TGCAGTGCTAGAGGGGCTAGCGGGGGGTATGTTAGCACAGATACGCAGTATTTT.

The chain uses TRBV10-3 and TRBJ2-1; 7 nucleotides agree with TRBD2. The V gene end was trimmed by 4 bases and the J gene end by 6 bases; junction bases not matched to a gene: 6. CDR1 is ENHRY and CDR2 is SYGVKD in the germline V gene. CDR3 length: 14 amino acids. The CDR3, as DNA: TGTGCCATCAGTGGCCCCACGGGGGGCAATGAGCAGTTCTTC. Protein: CAISGPTGGNEQFF.

V is TRBV10-2 and J is TRBJ1-2; no reliable D call. V lost 3 bases to trimming and J lost 6 bases, with 17 bases between them. In germline, CDR1 is WSHSY, CDR2 SAAADI. The CDR3 runs 15 residues. The DNA for the CDR3 is TGCGCCAGCAGTGATGGAGGGATAGATATAGATGGCTACACCTTC. Its protein product is CASSDGGIDIDGYTF.

The J gene is TRBJ2-4, the V gene TRBV12-3 or TRBV12-4; D uncertain. Trimming removed 1 base from V and 4 bases from J, with 17 bases in between. The CDR3 extends over 17 amino acids. CDR3: CASSLVNSTTLKNIQYF. In nucleotides, the CDR3 is TGTGCCAGCAGTTTAGTGAACTCCACTACCCTTAAAAACATTCAGTACTTC.

A remark on this clonotype: This clone may be a read error of a much larger clone one base away. The chain uses TRBV7-7 and TRBJ2-7, with D tentatively TRBD2 (7 bases). CDR3 length: 15 amino acids. Germline values: CDR1 SSHAT, CDR2 FNYEAQ (reference sequence). The CDR3 is CASSSGGPQANEQYF. The CDR3 DNA sequence: TGTGCTAGCAGCTCCGGGGGGCCCCAAGCCAATGAGCAGTACTTC.

This clonotype was seen a few times. This sequence joins TRBV7-2 and TRBJ1-2; perhaps TRBD1 as D (5 bases). Germline values: CDR1 SGHTA, CDR2 FQGNSA. The CDR3 has 14 residues. V was trimmed by 5 bases and J by 2 bases, leaving 12 bases between them. CDR3 coding DNA: TGTGCCAGCAGCCCAGGGATGAGAAACTATGGCTACACCTTC. Translation: CASSPGMRNYGYTF.

This chain links TRBV4-1 with TRBJ2-3; no reliable D call. The CDR3 runs to 14 residues. The germline gives CDR1 MGHRA, CDR2 YSYEKL. Between the trimmed V and J ends, which lost 1 base and 5 bases, there was a span of 10 bases. The CDR3 nucleotides read TGCGCCAGCAGCCAAGTTGGGCTCGGAGATACGCAGTATTTT. Translated: CASSQVGLGDTQYF.

This clonotype has just a few counts. The chain has TRBV6-5 and TRBJ1-6; D not resolved. This CDR3 is 15 amino acids long. Trimming left V 2 bases short and J 5 bases short, with 10 bases between. Germline CDR1 and CDR2: MNHEY and SVGAGI. CDR3 loop: CASSYDSRDNSPLHF. The CDR3 DNA is TGTGCCAGCAGTTACGATTCTAGGGATAATTCACCCCTCCACTTT.

This sequence joins TRBV7-2 and TRBJ2-5; D not resolved. The CDR3 covers 14 residues. Germline values: CDR1 SGHTA, CDR2 FQGNSA. Trimming cost V 2 bases and J 4 bases, with 11 bases left between them. The CDR3 loop reads CASSLSASGETQYF. CDR3 DNA: TGTGCCAGCAGCTTATCGGCCAGTGGAGAGACCCAGTACTTC.

This clonotype appeared once. It may be a read error: a sequence one base away is much more abundant. The chain has TRBV12-3 or TRBV12-4 and TRBJ2-5, with D maybe TRBD1 (6 bases). This CDR3 region has 18 residues. CDR3 in amino acids: CANSRAVTGKGYQETQYF. The CDR3 bases are TGTGCCAACAGTCGGGCGGTAACAGGGAAGGGGTACCAAGAGACCCAGTACTTC.

The genes are TRBV28 and TRBJ1-2, with a tentative D call TRBD1 (5 bases). The CDR3 has 13 amino acids. The V gene's germline CDR1 is MDHEN and CDR2 SYDVKM. V was shortened by 6 bases and J by 8 bases, with 16 bases between the two germline ends. The CDR3 region has the DNA TGTGCCAGCAGCCGCCCCCCAAGGGGAGGCTACACCTTC. This translates into CASSRPPRGGYTF.

The chain combines TRBV2 with TRBJ1-4, with D hard to call. In germline, CDR1 is SNHLY, CDR2 FYNNEI. Trimming took 2 bases from V and 13 from J, leaving 14 bases between them. This CDR3 region has 13 residues. Written as DNA, the CDR3 is TGTGCCAGCAGTGAATGGGCCGAACCAGTACTGTTTTTT. Translating it yields CASSEWAEPVLFF.

The V gene is TRBV20-1, the J gene TRBJ2-2; no clear D gene. Trimming stripped 4 bases from V and 3 bases from J, with 12 bases between. The CDR3 extends over 14 amino acids. Germline V gives CDR1 DFQATT, CDR2 SNEGSKA (reference sequence). CDR3 residues: CSANNRRDTGELFF. The CDR3, as DNA: TGCAGTGCTAACAACCGACGGGACACCGGGGAGCTGTTTTTT.